The clone carrying this TCR beta chain was detected a few times. Its antigen is not known. This sample was taken from a study of blood T cells in healthy people across ages. The CDR3 is made up of 14 amino acids. Looked up from germline, CDR1 is MDHEN and CDR2 is SYDVKM. V trimming: 3 bases; J trimming: 4 bases; junction bases outside the gene matches: 5. Broader study findings: Among long-lived donors, naive CD4+ cells were more numerous and diversity higher than in aged donors.

Next came a second PCR, run for 7 to 11 cycles, which used a sample-barcoded 5' primer along with a J-beta primer mix. Through a template-switch adaptor with 12 random nucleotides, each cDNA molecule received a tag. CDR3-containing paired-end reads numbered at least 2.5 million in each sample. A single record per CDR3 protein comes from TCRdb applying MiXCR to the 5' RACE reads. Of 890,000 or so distinct CDR3 sequences in the sample, around 62% were seen once. Each sample yielded at least 6 million isolated PBMCs. The TCR was taken from a man aged 25 to 40 in good health. The gene calls are TRBV28 and TRBJ2-7; 8 bases align to TRBD1. Sequencing used blood. CDR3 bases: TGTGCCAGCAGTTTGGCAGGGGGCGAGTACGAGCAGTACTTC. Amino acid sequence: CASSLAGGEYEQYF.